The clone carrying this TCR beta chain turned up a few times. The antigen remains unidentified. The data were obtained in a study of cytomegalovirus exposure and HLA in healthy donors. Points from the study as a whole: Investigators reported approximately 150 TCR beta chains as tied to cytomegalovirus. Most CMV-associated TCR beta chains appeared HLA-restricted in a later analysis. One cluster of highly shared sequence variants probably arose as a sequencing artifact.

Amplification used 60 Vbeta primers and 13 Jbeta primers. Using immunoSEQ multiplex PCR, the repertoire was profiled, and TCRdb retains in-frame clones only, with some absent. This table has about 200,000 clones, 79% appearing once. The CDR3 is made up of 12 amino acids. CDR1 and CDR2 from the germline V gene are MGHDK and SYGVNS. Trimming removed 6 bases at V and 1 base at J, with 6 bases between. Everyone who donated was a healthy bone marrow donor. The sample consisted of PBMCs. The V gene is TRBV25-1, the J gene TRBJ1-1; no clear D. The clonotype was recovered from a woman between 25 and 40 years old in good health and CMV-seropositive. CDR3 DNA sequence: TGTGCCAGCAGAATCGGGAACACTGAAGCTTTCTTT. It is translated as CASRIGNTEAFF. Together with reference TRBV25-1 and TRBJ1-1, the CDR3 gives the full variable domain: EADIYQTPRYLVIGTGKKITLECSQTMGHDKMYWYQQDPGMELHLIHYSYGVNSTEKGDLSSESTVSRIRTEHFPLTLESARPSHTSQYLCASRIGNTEAFFGQGTRLTVV.